These 19 T cell receptor beta chains share one sample of origin, sequenced in a study of early T cells in non-severe SARS-CoV-2 infection. TCRdb passed the 5' RACE reads through MiXCR, listing each CDR3 protein once. The data contain more than 70,000 distinct CDR3 sequences, about 11% of them singletons. The material sequenced was whole blood, taken at baseline. These receptors were obtained from an adult who was a healthcare worker with PCR-confirmed SARS-CoV-2 infection or an uninfected control (not recorded which).

Many counts were recorded for this clonotype. The gene calls are TRBV12-3 or TRBV12-4 and TRBJ1-3; possibly TRBD1 for D (5 bases). Trimming took 6 bases from V and 3 from J, leaving 15 bases between them. CDR3 length: 15 residues. DNA for the CDR3: TGTGCCAGCAGCCCGAACAGAGGGGTTGGAAACACCATATATTTT. Translating gives CASSPNRGVGNTIYF.

This clonotype was detected a few times. This chain uses TRBV29-1 with TRBJ1-1, with D perhaps TRBD1 (6 bases). CDR3 length: 14 residues. Germline V CDR1 and CDR2: SQVTM, ANQGSEA. V was cut by 5 bases and J by 5 bases, with 18 bases left in between. This CDR3 is CSVKMTGGSTEAFF. Here the CDR3 DNA reads TGCAGCGTTAAAATGACAGGCGGATCGACTGAAGCTTTCTTT.

This clonotype came up many times. This chain connects TRBV6-1 to TRBJ1-1; 7 nucleotides match TRBD1. The CDR3 spans 14 residues. J gave up 7 bases and V 6 bases, and 11 bases lay outside the gene matches. The V gene's germline CDR1 is MNHNS and CDR2 SASEGT. The CDR3 spells CASRNTWTGNEAFF. CDR3 coding DNA: TGTGCCAGCAGGAACACCTGGACAGGAAATGAAGCTTTCTTT.

This clonotype was seen ten or more times. The rearrangement links TRBV20-1 to TRBJ2-3; 11 nucleotides match TRBD2. The J segment lost 2 bases and the V segment lost 2 bases, leaving 15 bases of the junction unmatched. CDR3 length: 19 residues. Germline values: CDR1 DFQATT, CDR2 SNEGSKA (reference sequence). DNA of the CDR3: TGCAGTGCTAGATCCCCGTCGGCTACTAGCGGGGGACTCACAGATACGCAGTATTTT. Protein: CSARSPSATSGGLTDTQYF.

The V and J genes are TRBV15 and TRBJ2-7; 11 nucleotides align to TRBD2. CDR1 LNHNV and CDR2 YYDKDF come from the germline V gene (reference sequence). The CDR3 consists of 13 residues. V was pared by 4 bases and J by 12 bases, with 8 bases of the junction left unmatched. The CDR3 DNA follows: TGTGCCACCAGCAAGTCGCTAGCGGGGGGCAGGTACTTC. Translating gives CATSKSLAGGRYF.

This clonotype was picked up a small number of times. V and J are TRBV29-1 and TRBJ2-7, with TRBD1 matching over 7 bases. The CDR3 consists of 12 residues. With 4 bases clipped from V and 4 bases from J, the junction kept 4 bases outside the gene matches. Germline CDR1 is SQVTM and CDR2 is ANQGSEA. The CDR3 loop reads CSVAGTEYEQYF. In DNA, the CDR3 is TGCAGCGTTGCTGGGACAGAGTACGAGCAGTACTTC.

This sequence joins TRBV7-9 and TRBJ1-6; D is undetermined. Between the trimmed V and J ends, which lost 2 bases and 0 bases, there was a span of 11 bases. The CDR3 spans 17 residues. Germline V gene lookup returns CDR1 SEHNR and CDR2 FQNEAQ (reference sequence). Here the CDR3 reads CASSLTAGSSYNSPLHF. DNA of the CDR3: TGTGCCAGCAGCTTAACGGCGGGAAGCTCCTATAATTCACCCCTCCACTTT.

Notes on this clonotype: Relative to the germline gene, one junction end is altered; a read error may explain this. This chain uses TRBV14 with TRBJ2-1; D unresolved. Germline-derived CDR1 and CDR2 are SGHDN and FVKESK. This CDR3 comprises 16 residues. The CDR3 DNA reads TGTGCCAGCAGTCAAGCCGTGGAAGGATTCTACAATGAGCAGTTCTTC. This encodes CASSQAVEGFYNEQFF.

This clonotype was observed at least ten times. The chain recombines TRBV7-3 with TRBJ2-1, with 8 nucleotides matching TRBD2. There are 15 residues in the CDR3. Germline CDR1 reads SGHTA; CDR2 reads FQGTGA. With 6 bases clipped from V and 8 bases from J, the junction kept 12 bases outside the gene matches. The CDR3 region has the DNA TGTGCCAGCAGTTCCGGGACTAGTCGGGTGGATGAGCAGTTCTTC. Translation: CASSSGTSRVDEQFF.

There are many counts of this clonotype. The chain uses TRBV28 and TRBJ2-7, with TRBD1 as a possible D gene (5 bases). The CDR3 loop spans 15 amino acids. Germline V CDR1 and CDR2: MDHEN, SYDVKM. V shed 5 bases and J shed 7 bases, with 21 bases lying between them. CDR3 region: CASSTVRDGVGEQYF. The CDR3 coding sequence is TGTGCCAGCAGTACCGTCAGGGATGGTGTTGGAGAGCAGTACTTC.

This clonotype was counted a few times. CDR3 nucleotides: TGTGCCAGCAGCTCAACCCGGCAGGCCATCCTCGGCTACACCTTC. Translating it yields CASSSTRQAILGYTF. The chain is built from TRBV14 and TRBJ1-2, with D unresolved. Trimming pared 5 bases from V and 8 bases from J, leaving 21 bases between. The CDR3 runs 15 residues. CDR1 and CDR2 (germline): SGHDN, FVKESK.

This clonotype has a count of ten or more. A read error may produce the germline difference seen at one junction end. This rearrangement joins TRBV28 to TRBJ1-5, with D uncertain. Germline CDR1 reads MDHEN; CDR2 reads SYDVKM. The CDR3 is 13 residues long. The CDR3 spells CASTSPLVEPQQF. CDR3 nucleotides: TGTGCCAGCACCTCGCCACTCGTCGAGCCCCAGCAATTT.

This clonotype was seen a handful of times. The rearrangement joins TRBV14 to TRBJ1-6; 8 bases line up with TRBD1. This CDR3 contains 15 residues. CDR1 and CDR2 from the germline V gene are SGHDN and FVKESK. Unmatched junction bases numbered 11, after V lost 6 bases and J lost 10 bases. CDR3: CASSSDRGVYSPLHF. In nucleotides, the CDR3 is TGTGCCAGCAGTTCTGACAGGGGAGTATACTCACCCCTCCACTTT.

The chain couples TRBV20-1 to TRBJ2-1; 7 bases map to TRBD2. V trimming: 3 bases; J trimming: 4 bases; junction bases outside the gene matches: 3. The germline gives CDR1 DFQATT, CDR2 SNEGSKA (reference sequence). The CDR3 covers 13 residues. This CDR3 is CSARTSNYNEQFF. CDR3 coding DNA: TGCAGTGCTAGGACTAGCAATTACAATGAGCAGTTCTTC.

This clonotype was counted ten times or more. This chain joins TRBV11-2 and TRBJ2-3; TRBD2 agrees at 7 bases. The germline gives CDR1 SGHAT, CDR2 FQNNGV. This CDR3 comprises 17 residues. V shed 2 bases and J 0 bases; nucleotides not matched to a gene: 8. CDR3 in DNA: TGTGCCAGCAGCTTACTACTAGCGACTTATAGCACAGATACGCAGTATTTT. Amino acids: CASSLLLATYSTDTQYF.

The gene calls are TRBV6-1 and TRBJ1-6, with 7 positions matching TRBD1. The CDR3 is 15 amino acids. Germline CDR1 reads MNHNS; CDR2 reads SASEGT. V trimming: 3 bases; J trimming: 7 bases; junction bases outside the gene matches: 6. As DNA, the CDR3 is TGTGCCAGCAGTGACGCAGGGGGTGACAATTCACCCCTCCACTTT. Translation: CASSDAGGDNSPLHF.

This clonotype was seen a few times. The CDR3, as DNA: TGTGCCAGCAGCTCCACCGACACTTACAATGAGCAGTTCTTC. This translates into CASSSTDTYNEQFF. This chain uses TRBV28 with TRBJ2-1; D ambiguous. Germline V gene data show CDR1 as MDHEN and CDR2 as SYDVKM. The CDR3 extends over 14 amino acids. V was clipped by 6 bases and J by 4 bases, with 13 bases between them. Full variable domain (remainder filled in from reference TRBV28 and TRBJ2-1): DVKVTQSSRYLVKRTGEKVFLECVQDMDHENMFWYRQDPGLGLRLIYFSYDVKMKEKGDIPEGYSVSREKKERFSLILESASTNQTSMYLCASSSTDTYNEQFFGPGTRLTVL.

The CDR3 coding sequence is TGCAGCGCTAGGGGACAGGGTATAGCTGAAGCTTTCTTT. It is translated as CSARGQGIAEAFF. The genes are TRBV29-1 and TRBJ1-1, with 9 bases that match TRBD1. Germline CDR1 is SQVTM and CDR2 is ANQGSEA. V was pared by 7 bases and J by 6 bases, with 9 bases of the junction left unmatched. The CDR3 extends over 13 amino acids.

This clonotype is medium-sized by share. The V call is TRBV3-1, the J call TRBJ1-2; 8 nucleotides match TRBD1. J was trimmed by 7 bases and V by 0 bases; bases with no gene match: 10. Germline V CDR1 and CDR2: LGHDT, YNNKEL (reference sequence). The CDR3 extends over 16 amino acids. CDR3 sequence: CASSQEAGGVLGGYTF. The CDR3 nucleotides are TGTGCCAGCAGCCAAGAAGCAGGGGGCGTTCTCGGTGGCTACACCTTC.